The T cell receptor (beta chain) under discussion was sequenced for a study of shared clonotypes between healthy human individuals. General study results and limits: Clonotype sharing across a few donors was observed for approximately 5% of naive CD4 clonotypes.

Germline V gene lookup returns CDR1 SGHRS and CDR2 YFSETQ. This CDR3 spans 15 amino acids. Trimming took 6 bases from V and 8 from J, leaving 21 bases between them. Measured with immunoSEQ multiplex PCR; TCRdb has only the in-frame clones, and not every one. The data show around 2.1 million clones, approximately 94% seen once. A note on this clone: Its specificity is unknown.

The clonotype originates from a man aged 18 to 30 in good health. Sequencing was performed on naive CD4+ T cells sorted from blood. The subset: CD45RA+ positively selected. The J gene is TRBJ2-1, the V gene TRBV5-1; perhaps TRBD1 as D (5 bases). The CDR3 loop reads CASKTRVGPRDEQFF. The CDR3, as DNA: TGCGCCAGCAAAACCCGGGTGGGGCCCAGGGATGAGCAGTTCTTC.